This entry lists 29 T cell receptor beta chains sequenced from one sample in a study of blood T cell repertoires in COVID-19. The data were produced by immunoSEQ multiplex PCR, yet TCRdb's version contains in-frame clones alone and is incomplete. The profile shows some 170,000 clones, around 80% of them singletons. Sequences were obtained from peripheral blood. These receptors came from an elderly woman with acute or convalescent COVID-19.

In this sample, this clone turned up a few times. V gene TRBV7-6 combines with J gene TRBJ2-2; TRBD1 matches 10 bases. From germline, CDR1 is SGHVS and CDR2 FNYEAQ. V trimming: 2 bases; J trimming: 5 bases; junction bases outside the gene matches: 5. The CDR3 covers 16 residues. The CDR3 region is CASSLMTGGATGELFF. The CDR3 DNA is TGTGCCAGCAGCTTAATGACAGGGGGCGCGACCGGGGAGCTGTTTTTT.

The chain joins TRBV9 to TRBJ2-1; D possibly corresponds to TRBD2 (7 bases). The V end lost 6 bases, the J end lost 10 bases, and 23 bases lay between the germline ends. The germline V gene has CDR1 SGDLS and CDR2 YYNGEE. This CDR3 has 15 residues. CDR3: CASTHHWGGGVEQFF. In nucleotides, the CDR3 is TGTGCCAGCACCCACCACTGGGGGGGCGGGGTAGAGCAGTTCTTC.

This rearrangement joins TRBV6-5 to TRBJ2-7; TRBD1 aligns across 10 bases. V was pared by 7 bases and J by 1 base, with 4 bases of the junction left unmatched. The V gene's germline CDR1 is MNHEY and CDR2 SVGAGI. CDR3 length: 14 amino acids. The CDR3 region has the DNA TGTGCCAGCAAGTTGGACAGGGGGTCCTACGAGCAGTACTTC. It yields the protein CASKLDRGSYEQYF.

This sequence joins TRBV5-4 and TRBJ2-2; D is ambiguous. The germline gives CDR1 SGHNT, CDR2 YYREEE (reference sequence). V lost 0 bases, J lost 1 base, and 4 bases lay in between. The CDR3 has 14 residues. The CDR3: CASSLAGNTGELFF. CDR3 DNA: TGTGCCAGCAGCTTGGCCGGGAACACCGGGGAGCTGTTTTTT.

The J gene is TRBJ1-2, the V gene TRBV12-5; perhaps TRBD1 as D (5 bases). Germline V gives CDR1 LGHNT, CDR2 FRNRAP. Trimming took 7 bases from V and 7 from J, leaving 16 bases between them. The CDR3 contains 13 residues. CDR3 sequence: CASAWSGLGGYTF. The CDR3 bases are TGTGCTAGTGCCTGGTCAGGGTTGGGTGGCTACACCTTC.

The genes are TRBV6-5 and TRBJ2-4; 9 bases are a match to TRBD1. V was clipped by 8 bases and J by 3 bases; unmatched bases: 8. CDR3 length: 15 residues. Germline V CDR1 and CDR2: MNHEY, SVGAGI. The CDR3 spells CASDDRGKVKNIQYF. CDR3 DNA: TGTGCCAGCGATGACAGGGGGAAGGTCAAAAACATTCAGTACTTC.

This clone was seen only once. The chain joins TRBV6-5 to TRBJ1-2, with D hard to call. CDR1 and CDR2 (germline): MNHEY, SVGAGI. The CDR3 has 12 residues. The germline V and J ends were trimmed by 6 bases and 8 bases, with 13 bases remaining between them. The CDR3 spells CASSPTRWGYTF. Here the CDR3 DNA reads TGTGCCAGCAGCCCGACTCGGTGGGGCTACACCTTC.

The CDR3 sequence is CASTRVLGSPLHF. In nucleotides, the CDR3 is TGTGCCAGCACTCGGGTCCTAGGTTCACCCCTCCACTTT. This chain connects TRBV13 to TRBJ1-6; no firm D call. Between the trimmed V and J ends, which lost 7 bases and 9 bases, there was a span of 13 bases. The CDR3 runs 13 residues. Looked up from germline, CDR1 is PRHDT and CDR2 is FYEKMQ (reference sequence). Supplemented by reference TRBV13 and TRBJ1-6, the full variable domain reads AAGVIQSPRHLIKEKRETATLKCYPIPRHDTVYWYQQGPGQDPQFLISFYEKMQSDKGSIPDRFSAQQFSDYHSELNMSSLELGDSALYFCASTRVLGSPLHFGNGTRLTVT.

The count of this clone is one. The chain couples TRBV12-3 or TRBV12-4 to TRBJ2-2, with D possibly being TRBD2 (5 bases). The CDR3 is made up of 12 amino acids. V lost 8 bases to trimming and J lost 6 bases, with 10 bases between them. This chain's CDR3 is CASHGGPGELFF. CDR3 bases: TGTGCCAGCCATGGCGGGCCCGGGGAGCTGTTTTTT.

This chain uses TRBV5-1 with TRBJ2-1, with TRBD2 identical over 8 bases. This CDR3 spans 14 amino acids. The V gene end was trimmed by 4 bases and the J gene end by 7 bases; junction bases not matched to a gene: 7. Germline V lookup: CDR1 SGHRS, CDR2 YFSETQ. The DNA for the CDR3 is TGCGCCAGCAGCATAGGACTAGCTCAAAATGAGCAGTTCTTC. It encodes CASSIGLAQNEQFF.

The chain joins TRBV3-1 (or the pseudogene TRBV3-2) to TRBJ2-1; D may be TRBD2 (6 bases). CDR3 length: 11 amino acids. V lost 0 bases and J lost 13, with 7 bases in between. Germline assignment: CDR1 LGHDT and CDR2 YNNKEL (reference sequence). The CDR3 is CASSQDGGQFF. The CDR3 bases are TGTGCCAGCAGCCAAGACGGGGGTCAGTTCTTC.

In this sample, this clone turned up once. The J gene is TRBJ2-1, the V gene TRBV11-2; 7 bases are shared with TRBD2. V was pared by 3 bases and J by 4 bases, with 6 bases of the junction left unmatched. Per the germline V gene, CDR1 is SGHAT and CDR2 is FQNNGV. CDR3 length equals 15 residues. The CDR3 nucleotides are TGTGCCAGCAGCTTTCCACTAGCGCTTTACAATGAGCAGTTCTTC. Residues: CASSFPLALYNEQFF.

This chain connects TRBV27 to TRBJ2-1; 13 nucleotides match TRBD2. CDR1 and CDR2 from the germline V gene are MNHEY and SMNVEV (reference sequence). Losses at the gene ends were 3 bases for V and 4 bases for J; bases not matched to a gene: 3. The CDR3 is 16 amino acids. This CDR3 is CASSLRLAGGYNEQFF. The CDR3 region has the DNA TGTGCCAGCAGTTTGAGACTAGCGGGAGGATACAATGAGCAGTTCTTC.

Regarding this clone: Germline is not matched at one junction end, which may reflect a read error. The CDR3 nucleotides read TGTGCCAGCAATGAAGGGACAGTCAATCAGCCCCAGCATTTT. Encoded protein: CASNEGTVNQPQHF. The V and J genes are TRBV2 and TRBJ1-5; 7 bases agree with TRBD1. The CDR3 sequence is 14 residues long. CDR1 and CDR2 (germline): SNHLY, FYNNEI.

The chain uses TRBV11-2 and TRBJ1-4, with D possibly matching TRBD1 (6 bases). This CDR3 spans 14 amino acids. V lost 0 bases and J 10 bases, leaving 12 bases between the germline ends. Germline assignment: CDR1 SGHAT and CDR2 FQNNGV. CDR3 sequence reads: CASSLDYREGKLFF. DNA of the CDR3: TGTGCCAGCAGCTTAGATTACAGGGAGGGAAAACTGTTTTTT.

The CDR3 loop reads CASSKGLASTDTQYF. The DNA for the CDR3 is TGCGCCAGCAGCAAGGGACTAGCGAGCACAGATACGCAGTATTTT. V is TRBV5-1 and J is TRBJ2-3; 10 positions match TRBD2. The CDR3 is made up of 15 amino acids. CDR1 is SGHRS, CDR2 YFSETQ, per germline. The junction had 2 bases not matched to a gene; V was cut back by 4 bases and J by 0 bases. Full variable domain (outside the CDR3, taken from reference TRBV5-1 and TRBJ2-3): KAGVTQTPRYLIKTRGQQVTLSCSPISGHRSVSWYQQTPGQGLQFLFEYFSETQRNKGNFPGRFSGRQFSNSRSEMNVSTLELGDSALYLCASSKGLASTDTQYFGPGTRLTVL.

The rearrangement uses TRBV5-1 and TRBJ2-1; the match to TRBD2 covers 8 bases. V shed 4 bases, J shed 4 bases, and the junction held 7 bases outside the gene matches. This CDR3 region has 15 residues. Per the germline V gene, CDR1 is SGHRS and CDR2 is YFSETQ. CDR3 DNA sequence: TGCGCCAGCAGCCGTCCGGCTAGCGGGTACAATGAGCAGTTCTTC. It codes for CASSRPASGYNEQFF.

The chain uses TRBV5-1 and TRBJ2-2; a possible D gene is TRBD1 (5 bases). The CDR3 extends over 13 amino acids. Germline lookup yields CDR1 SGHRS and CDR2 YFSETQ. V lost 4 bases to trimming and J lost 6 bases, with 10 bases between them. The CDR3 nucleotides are TGCGCCAGCAGCGACCCCAGGGCCGGGGAGCTGTTTTTT. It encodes CASSDPRAGELFF.

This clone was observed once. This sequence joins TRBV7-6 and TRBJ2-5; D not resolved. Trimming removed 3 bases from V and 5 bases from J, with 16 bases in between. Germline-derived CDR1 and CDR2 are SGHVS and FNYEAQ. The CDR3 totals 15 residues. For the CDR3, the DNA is TGTGCCAGCAGCTTCTTCACCGGGTCTGGGGAGACCCAGTACTTC. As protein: CASSFFTGSGETQYF.

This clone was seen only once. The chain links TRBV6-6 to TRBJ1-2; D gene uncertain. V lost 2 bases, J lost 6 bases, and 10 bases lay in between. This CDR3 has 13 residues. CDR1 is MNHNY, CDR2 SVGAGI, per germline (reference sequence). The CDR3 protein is CASSYVQADGYTF. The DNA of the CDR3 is TGTGCCAGCAGTTACGTTCAAGCGGATGGCTACACCTTC.

CDR3 residues: CASSLLGLALNTGELFF. In DNA form, the CDR3 reads TGTGCCAGCAGCCTCCTGGGACTAGCGTTGAACACCGGGGAGCTGTTTTTT. The rearrangement joins TRBV3-1 (or the pseudogene TRBV3-2) to TRBJ2-2, with 10 bases lining up with TRBD2. V was pared by 4 bases and J by 1 base, with 6 bases of the junction left unmatched. CDR3 size: 17 residues. CDR1 LGHDT and CDR2 YNNKEL come from the germline V gene (reference sequence).

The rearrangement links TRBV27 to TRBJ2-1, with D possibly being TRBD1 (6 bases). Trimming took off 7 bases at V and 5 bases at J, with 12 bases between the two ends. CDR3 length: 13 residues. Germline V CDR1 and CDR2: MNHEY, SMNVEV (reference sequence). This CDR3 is CASTGALNNEQFF. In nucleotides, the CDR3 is TGTGCCAGCACAGGGGCGCTCAACAATGAGCAGTTCTTC.

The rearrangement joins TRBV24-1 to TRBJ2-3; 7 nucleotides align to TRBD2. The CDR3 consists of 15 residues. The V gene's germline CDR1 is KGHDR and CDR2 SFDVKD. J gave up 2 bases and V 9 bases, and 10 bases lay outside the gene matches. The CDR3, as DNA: TGTGCCACCGAAGGACGGGAGGCCCTCACAGATACGCAGTATTTT. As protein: CATEGREALTDTQYF.

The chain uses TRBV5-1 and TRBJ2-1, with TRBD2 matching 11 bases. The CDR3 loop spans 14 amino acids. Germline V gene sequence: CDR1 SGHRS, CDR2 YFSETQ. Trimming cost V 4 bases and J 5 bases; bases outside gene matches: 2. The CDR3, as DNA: TGCGCCAGCAGCGAGACTAGCGGGAACAATGAGCAGTTCTTC. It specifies CASSETSGNNEQFF. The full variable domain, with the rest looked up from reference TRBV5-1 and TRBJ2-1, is KAGVTQTPRYLIKTRGQQVTLSCSPISGHRSVSWYQQTPGQGLQFLFEYFSETQRNKGNFPGRFSGRQFSNSRSEMNVSTLELGDSALYLCASSETSGNNEQFFGPGTRLTVL.

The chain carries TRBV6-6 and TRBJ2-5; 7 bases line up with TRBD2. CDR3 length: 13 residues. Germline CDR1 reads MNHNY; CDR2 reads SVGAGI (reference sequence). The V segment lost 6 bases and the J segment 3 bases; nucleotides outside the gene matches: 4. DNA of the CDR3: TGTGCCAGCAGACAAGGGACTAAAGAGACCCAGTACTTC. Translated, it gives CASRQGTKETQYF.

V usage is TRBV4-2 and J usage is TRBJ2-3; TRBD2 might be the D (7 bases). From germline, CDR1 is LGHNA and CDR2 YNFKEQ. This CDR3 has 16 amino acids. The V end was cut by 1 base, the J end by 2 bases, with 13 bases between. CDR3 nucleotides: TGTGCCAGCAGCCAAGGCGGGGGCCAGCTCACAGATACGCAGTATTTT. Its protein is CASSQGGGQLTDTQYF.

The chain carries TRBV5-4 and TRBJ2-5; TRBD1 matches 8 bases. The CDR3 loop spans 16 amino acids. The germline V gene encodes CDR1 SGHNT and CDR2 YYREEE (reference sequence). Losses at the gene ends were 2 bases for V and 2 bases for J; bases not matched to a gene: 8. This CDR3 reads CASSLMDRDPQETQYF. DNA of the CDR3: TGTGCCAGCAGCTTAATGGACAGGGACCCACAAGAGACCCAGTACTTC.

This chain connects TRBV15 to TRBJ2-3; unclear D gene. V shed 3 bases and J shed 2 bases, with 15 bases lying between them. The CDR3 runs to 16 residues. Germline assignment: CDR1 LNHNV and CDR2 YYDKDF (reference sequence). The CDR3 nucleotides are TGTGCCACCAGCAGGGGCCTTTCCTCAAACACAGATACGCAGTATTTT. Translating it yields CATSRGLSSNTDTQYF. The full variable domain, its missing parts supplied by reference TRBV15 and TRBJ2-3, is DAMVIQNPRYQVTQFGKPVTLSCSQTLNHNVMYWYQQKSSQAPKLLFHYYDKDFNNEADTPDNFQSRRPNTSFCFLDIRSPGLGDTAMYLCATSRGLSSNTDTQYFGPGTRLTVL.

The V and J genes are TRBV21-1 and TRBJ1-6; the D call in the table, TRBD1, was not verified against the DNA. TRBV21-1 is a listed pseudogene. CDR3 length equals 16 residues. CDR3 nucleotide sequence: TGTGCCAGCAGGGTAGACGGGACAGCGTATAATTCACCCCTCCACTTT. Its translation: CASRVDGTAYNSPLHF.